Below are 18 T cell receptor beta chains sequenced from a single sample in a study of blood T cell repertoires in COVID-19. Sequencing was performed with immunoSEQ multiplex PCR; in TCRdb, only in-frame clones are kept and a portion is missing. Of about 170,000 clones listed, roughly 82% were seen once; the top ten hold 7%. The sequenced sample was peripheral blood. Receptor source: a woman in her thirties or forties with COVID-19, enrolled during active disease.

The sample holds many counts of this clone. The rearrangement joins TRBV5-1 to TRBJ2-5; D not certain. V was trimmed by 1 base and J by 3 bases, leaving 19 bases between them. The CDR3 has 17 amino acids. CDR1 SGHRS and CDR2 YFSETQ come from the germline V gene. The CDR3 nucleotides are TGCGCCAGCAGCTTGTGGAACATGGGCCCCCCCGAAGAGACCCAGTACTTC. Residues: CASSLWNMGPPEETQYF.

This clone was seen ten or more times. The V and J genes are TRBV9 and TRBJ2-2; D is unclear. CDR3 length equals 16 residues. Per germline, CDR1 SGDLS and CDR2 YYNGEE. Between the trimmed V and J ends, which lost 4 bases and 0 bases, there was a span of 13 bases. The CDR3 protein is CASSITQDSNTGELFF. The CDR3, as DNA: TGTGCCAGCAGCATAACACAAGACTCGAACACCGGGGAGCTGTTTTTT.

The chain links TRBV29-1 to TRBJ1-2; 8 nucleotides line up with TRBD1. This CDR3 has 12 amino acids. After removal of 3 bases from V and 7 bases from J, the junction contained 4 bases not matched to a gene. Germline CDR1 SQVTM, CDR2 ANQGSEA. This chain's CDR3 is CSVDSGGGGYTF. The CDR3 nucleotides are TGCAGCGTTGATTCAGGGGGCGGTGGCTACACCTTC.

This chain joins TRBV6-2 or TRBV6-3 and TRBJ2-2; D remains unclear. V was trimmed by 4 bases and J by 6 bases, leaving 30 bases between them. The CDR3 is 20 residues long. The V gene's germline CDR1 is MNHEY and CDR2 SVGEGT. The DNA of the CDR3 is TGTGCCAGCAGTTCGGCGAACTTTGCAGTCAACACGAGAGGTCCCGGGGAGCTGTTTTTT. Encoded protein: CASSSANFAVNTRGPGELFF.

V usage is TRBV12-3 or TRBV12-4 and J usage is TRBJ2-3; perhaps TRBD2 as D (5 bases). CDR3 length: 13 amino acids. The V and J ends lost 6 bases and 1 base respectively, with 8 bases between them. DNA of the CDR3: TGTGCCAGCAGGCTGAGGGGCACAGATACGCAGTATTTT. Amino acids: CASRLRGTDTQYF.

The genes are TRBV6-1 and TRBJ2-7, with D possibly TRBD2 on 6 matching bases. The germline V and J ends were trimmed by 1 base and 7 bases, with 17 bases remaining between them. Germline CDR1 is MNHNS and CDR2 is SASEGT. The CDR3 is 15 residues long. The CDR3, as DNA: TGTGCCAGCAGTGAAGACCCTATCCTAGCGTTTGAGCAGTACTTC. It specifies CASSEDPILAFEQYF.

This chain connects TRBV7-2 to TRBJ2-2, with D possibly TRBD1 on 6 matching bases. The V end was cut by 5 bases, the J end by 0 bases, with 13 bases between. Per the germline V gene, CDR1 is SGHTA and CDR2 is FQGNSA. This CDR3 is 16 amino acids long. The CDR3 loop reads CASSPRTAANTGELFF. The CDR3 DNA sequence: TGTGCCAGCAGCCCTCGGACAGCGGCGAACACCGGGGAGCTGTTTTTT.

The rearrangement uses TRBV7-2 and TRBJ2-2, with no clear D. V was shortened by 1 base and J by 3 bases, with 9 bases between the two germline ends. Germline CDR1 reads SGHTA; CDR2 reads FQGNSA. This CDR3 is built from 15 residues. The CDR3 bases are TGTGCCAGCAGCTTAGTCCCCAGTGACACCGGGGAGCTGTTTTTT. Translating gives CASSLVPSDTGELFF.

This chain connects TRBV18 to TRBJ2-1; weak D call: TRBD2 (6 bases). Germline-derived CDR1 and CDR2 are KGHSH and LQKENI. V was shortened by 6 bases and J by 6 bases, with 24 bases between the two germline ends. The CDR3 length is 17 residues. CDR3 residues: CASSPSRAGTRGNEQFF. CDR3 DNA: TGTGCCAGCTCCCCCAGCAGGGCGGGGACGAGGGGCAATGAGCAGTTCTTC. The full variable domain, in which reference TRBV18 and TRBJ2-1 provide the parts outside the CDR3, is NAGVMQNPRHLVRRRGQEARLRCSPMKGHSHVYWYRQLPEEGLKFMVYLQKENIIDESGMPKERFSAEFPKEGPSILRIQQVVRGDSAAYFCASSPSRAGTRGNEQFFGPGTRLTVL.

The chain couples TRBV2 to TRBJ2-1; 9 bases are a match to TRBD2. V dropped 9 bases and J dropped 10; count of bases not matched to a gene: 10. This CDR3 is 13 amino acids long. The V gene's germline CDR1 is SNHLY and CDR2 FYNNEI. The CDR3 loop reads CASGSLLAGEQFF. As DNA, the CDR3 is TGTGCCAGTGGGAGCCTTCTAGCGGGAGAGCAGTTCTTC.

Concerning this clone: Other DNA sequences in this specimen translate into the identical CDR3. The chain recombines TRBV27 with TRBJ2-1, with 9 positions matching TRBD2. V dropped 6 bases and J dropped 5; count of bases not matched to a gene: 2. The CDR3 is 13 residues long. Germline lookup yields CDR1 MNHEY and CDR2 SMNVEV (reference sequence). The CDR3 reads CASRGLADNEQFF. CDR3 DNA: TGTGCCAGCAGGGGACTAGCCGACAATGAGCAGTTCTTC.

V usage is TRBV27 and J usage is TRBJ1-1; 10 bases are a match to TRBD1. Unmatched junction bases numbered 5, after V lost 4 bases and J lost 6 bases. This CDR3 is 14 amino acids long. Looked up from germline, CDR1 is MNHEY and CDR2 is SMNVEV (reference sequence). The chain's CDR3 is CASSSRDRGAEAFF. Written as DNA, the CDR3 is TGTGCCAGCAGTTCGAGGGACAGGGGCGCTGAAGCTTTCTTT.

The chain recombines TRBV28 with TRBJ1-2; the D gene is possibly TRBD1 (5 bases). The length of the CDR3 is 13 residues. V lost 9 bases and J 4 bases, leaving 15 bases between the germline ends. Germline CDR1 is MDHEN and CDR2 is SYDVKM. CDR3 amino acids: CASRQGFLYGYTF. The CDR3 bases are TGTGCCAGTCGCCAGGGATTTCTCTATGGCTACACCTTC.

This sequence joins TRBV5-5 and TRBJ2-1, with 7 bases aligning to TRBD2. With V trimmed by 0 bases and J by 4 bases, 7 bases remained unmatched. The CDR3 is 16 amino acids. CDR1 and CDR2 from the germline V gene are SGHKS and YYEKEE (reference sequence). The DNA for the CDR3 is TGTGCCAGCAGCTTGGGGCTAGCGGAGCCTTACAATGAGCAGTTCTTC. It is translated as CASSLGLAEPYNEQFF.

The rearrangement links TRBV5-5 to TRBJ1-1; a possible D gene is TRBD1 (6 bases). V lost 2 bases, J lost 3 bases, and 8 bases lay in between. The CDR3 length is 13 residues. From germline, CDR1 is SGHKS and CDR2 YYEKEE (reference sequence). The CDR3 sequence is CASSLQGHTEAFF. The CDR3 bases are TGTGCCAGCAGCTTACAGGGCCACACTGAAGCTTTCTTT.

This chain uses TRBV7-2 with TRBJ2-3, with TRBD1 matching 11 bases. The CDR3 consists of 15 residues. The germline V gene has CDR1 SGHTA and CDR2 FQGNSA. The V gene end was trimmed by 7 bases and the J gene end by 4 bases; junction bases not matched to a gene: 7. In DNA form, the CDR3 reads TGTGCCAGCACCTTGGACAGGGGGCGAGCAGATACGCAGTATTTT. Translated: CASTLDRGRADTQYF.

This clone was counted ten times or more. This chain joins TRBV4-1 and TRBJ2-3; 10 nucleotides match TRBD2. Germline trimming cut 7 bases from V and 2 bases from J; bases unmatched to any gene: 6. The germline V gene encodes CDR1 MGHRA and CDR2 YSYEKL. The CDR3 runs 15 residues. The CDR3 sequence is CASNRLAGSTDTQYF. The CDR3 region has the DNA TGCGCCAGCAACCGACTAGCGGGTTCCACAGATACGCAGTATTTT.

As to this clone: The same CDR3 also results from other DNA sequences found in this sample. This rearrangement joins TRBV6-5 to TRBJ2-3; TRBD2 matches at 8 bases. V shed 4 bases, J shed 3 bases, and the junction held 3 bases outside the gene matches. This CDR3 comprises 14 residues. The germline gives CDR1 MNHEY, CDR2 SVGAGI. The CDR3 sequence is CASSLGLGTDTQYF. As DNA, the CDR3 is TGTGCCAGCAGTTTGGGACTAGGAACAGATACGCAGTATTTT.